These 17 T cell receptor beta chains share one sample of origin, sequenced in a study of glioma-infiltrating T cells. TCR alpha and beta CDR3 regions were amplified from RNA using iRepertoire nested multiplex PCR. TCRdb used MiXCR to reprocess the multiplex PCR reads, holding one entry per CDR3 protein. The sample has roughly 120,000 distinct CDR3 sequences, 20% to 25% seen once. Material for sequencing was glioma tissue, nonneoplastic brain tissue, or PBMCs (not recorded which). These receptors were obtained from a human donor with low-grade glioma or glioblastoma, undergoing nonglioma brain surgery, or in good health (not recorded which).

This clonotype was found many times. The genes are TRBV6-2 or TRBV6-3 and TRBJ2-2; the D gene is possibly TRBD2 (6 bases). Germline assignment: CDR1 MNHEY and CDR2 SVGEGT. The CDR3 has 15 residues. V dropped 2 bases and J dropped 4 bases, with 11 bases sitting between them. CDR3 sequence reads: CASSYIVGGTGELFF. The CDR3 region has the DNA TGTGCCAGCAGTTACATTGTGGGGGGCACCGGGGAGCTGTTTTTT.

This clonotype was counted ten times or more. The chain joins TRBV4-2 to TRBJ1-5; D gene unclear. The CDR3 loop spans 13 amino acids. The ends were cut back, 1 base at V and 6 bases at J, with 7 bases in the middle. From germline, CDR1 is LGHNA and CDR2 YNFKEQ. The CDR3 sequence: CASSQVWRQPQHF. The CDR3 DNA sequence: TGTGCCAGCAGCCAAGTGTGGCGTCAGCCCCAGCATTTT.

In its sample, this clonotype was seen once. A much larger clone sits a single nucleotide away, making a read error possible. The chain recombines TRBV11-1 with TRBJ2-5, with D perhaps TRBD2 (6 bases). V shed 3 bases and J shed 5 bases, with 7 bases lying between them. Germline CDR1 is SGHAT and CDR2 is FQDESV (reference sequence). This CDR3 is 12 amino acids long. This chain's CDR3 is CASSFAGETQYF. In DNA, the CDR3 is TGTGCCAGCAGCTTCGCGGGGGAGACCCAGTACTTC.

CDR3 protein: CASSPAGDENYTF. Written as DNA, the CDR3 is TGTGCCAGCTCACCCGCCGGGGACGAGAACTACACCTTC. V and J are TRBV18 and TRBJ1-2, with D possibly being TRBD1 (5 bases). The CDR3 contains 13 residues. The germline gives CDR1 KGHSH, CDR2 LQKENI. V gave up 3 bases and J gave up 10 bases, with 15 bases separating them.

The sample holds many counts of this clonotype. V gene TRBV28 combines with J gene TRBJ2-7; either TRBD1 or TRBD2 may supply D (5 bases each). Germline V lookup: CDR1 MDHEN, CDR2 SYDVKM. There are 14 residues in the CDR3. Trimming took 1 base from V and 5 from J, leaving 12 bases between them. CDR3 sequence reads: CASSLSPGTNEQYF. CDR3 coding DNA: TGTGCCAGCAGTTTATCGCCAGGGACGAACGAGCAGTACTTC.

In this sample, this clonotype turned up many times. The J gene is TRBJ2-7, the V gene TRBV5-4; 12 positions match TRBD2. The CDR3 has 15 residues. V shed 3 bases and J 2 bases; nucleotides not matched to a gene: 3. CDR1 is SGHNT and CDR2 is YYREEE in the germline V gene (reference sequence). The CDR3 DNA sequence: TGTGCCAGCAGCTCGGGACTAGCGGGCCCCTACGAGCAGTACTTC. It is translated as CASSSGLAGPYEQYF.

This clonotype has ten or more counts. V usage is TRBV10-3 and J usage is TRBJ2-5; 7 bases are shared with TRBD1. Trimming cost V 4 bases and J 2 bases; bases outside gene matches: 16. This CDR3 spans 18 amino acids. The germline CDR1 and CDR2 sequences are ENHRY and SYGVKD. The CDR3 DNA reads TGTGCCATCAGTGGGAGCCTGACAGGGATCCAGTCTCAAGAGACCCAGTACTTC. Its translation is CAISGSLTGIQSQETQYF.

This clonotype was seen many times. The genes are TRBV19 and TRBJ1-6; D remains ambiguous. The CDR3 runs to 15 residues. Germline values: CDR1 LNHDA, CDR2 SQIVND (reference sequence). Trimming took 3 bases from V and 6 from J, leaving 12 bases between them. The CDR3 nucleotides read TGTGCCAGTAGTATGATGTTACCACGTAATTCACCCCTCCACTTT. This gives the protein CASSMMLPRNSPLHF.

In regard to this clonotype: A much larger clone differs by one base, so this may be a read error. V is TRBV28 and J is TRBJ1-3, with no clear D. This CDR3 region has 17 residues. CDR1 MDHEN and CDR2 SYDVKM come from the germline V gene. V was clipped by 7 bases and J by 1 base, with 20 bases between them. The CDR3 DNA reads as TGTGCCAGCATTGGGTCCGCACTGGTCCATTCTGGAAACACCATATATTTT. The encoded protein is CASIGSALVHSGNTIYF. Complete variable domain (other parts from reference TRBV28 and TRBJ1-3): DVKVTQSSRYLVKRTGEKVFLECVQDMDHENMFWYRQDPGLGLRLIYFSYDVKMKEKGDIPEGYSVSREKKERFSLILESASTNQTSMYLCASIGSALVHSGNTIYFGEGSWLTVV.

This clonotype was detected ten times or more. The chain couples TRBV25-1 to TRBJ1-4; D is uncertain. The CDR3 covers 14 residues. Per germline, CDR1 MGHDK and CDR2 SYGVNS. V lost 6 bases and J lost 9, with 17 bases in between. CDR3 DNA: TGTGCCAGCAGCCCCGGAGGGCTAAATAAAAAACTGTTTTTT. It is translated as CASSPGGLNKKLFF.

This clonotype was picked up many times. The gene calls are TRBV28 and TRBJ2-5; TRBD1 might be the D (6 bases). The CDR3 loop spans 13 amino acids. With 6 bases removed from V and 3 bases from J, the gap between germline ends came to 11 bases. Germline V lookup: CDR1 MDHEN, CDR2 SYDVKM. CDR3 coding DNA: TGTGCCAGCAGAGGACAGTCTAAAGAGACCCAGTACTTC. Amino acids: CASRGQSKETQYF. The entire variable domain, with the rest obtained from reference TRBV28 and TRBJ2-5, is as follows: DVKVTQSSRYLVKRTGEKVFLECVQDMDHENMFWYRQDPGLGLRLIYFSYDVKMKEKGDIPEGYSVSREKKERFSLILESASTNQTSMYLCASRGQSKETQYFGPGTRLLVL.

In the case of this clonotype: A read error may be the cause here, since a much bigger clone is one base away. J is TRBJ2-5 and V is TRBV2; D ambiguous. Germline V gene lookup returns CDR1 SNHLY and CDR2 FYNNEI. This CDR3 spans 15 amino acids. CDR3 sequence reads: CASSEPGSEQETQHF. CDR3 bases: TGTGCCAGCAGTGAACCAGGAAGTGAGCAAGAGACCCAGCACTTC.

The chain links TRBV30 to TRBJ1-1; no firm D call. The CDR3 is 11 amino acids. V was shortened by 5 bases and J by 0 bases, with 4 bases between the two germline ends. Germline CDR1 is GTSNPN and CDR2 is SVGIG (reference sequence). CDR3 sequence (DNA): TGTGCCTGGGCGATGAACACTGAAGCTTTCTTT. Amino acid sequence: CAWAMNTEAFF.

In its sample, this clonotype was seen once. A read error is possible here, since a much larger clone lies one base away. V and J are TRBV19 and TRBJ2-7; D unclear. The CDR3 sequence is 15 residues long. Germline CDR1 LNHDA, CDR2 SQIVND (reference sequence). The CDR3 bases are TGTGCCAGTAGTAATGGCGGCAACTTGGGGTACGGGCAGTACTTC. As protein: CASSNGGNLGYGQYF. Supplemented by reference TRBV19 and TRBJ2-7, the full variable domain reads DGGITQSPKYLFRKEGQNVTLSCEQNLNHDAMYWYRQDPGQGLRLIYYSQIVNDFQKGDIAEGYSVSREKKESFPLTVTSAQKNPTAFYLCASSNGGNLGYGQYFGPGTRLTVT.

Note on this clonotype: A much larger clone lies one base from this, so it may be a read error. The chain joins TRBV6-5 to TRBJ2-5; possibly TRBD2 for D (6 bases). CDR3 length: 13 amino acids. The germline V gene encodes CDR1 MNHEY and CDR2 SVGAGI. CDR3 DNA sequence: TGTGCCAGCGGTTACTGGGAGGAGGGGACCCAGTACTTC. It is translated as CASGYWEEGTQYF.

V gene TRBV11-1 combines with J gene TRBJ2-7; D is perhaps TRBD1 (5 bases). CDR3 length: 15 residues. In germline, CDR1 is SGHAT, CDR2 FQDESV (reference sequence). The germline V and J ends were trimmed by 5 bases and 1 base, with 15 bases remaining between them. The CDR3 bases are TGTGCCAGCAGCCACAGGACCAGGCGATCCTACGAGCAGTACTTC. Translation gives CASSHRTRRSYEQYF.

The genes are TRBV28 and TRBJ2-5; tentatively, D is TRBD1 (6 bases). The germline CDR1 and CDR2 sequences are MDHEN and SYDVKM. V lost 7 bases and J 5 bases, leaving 14 bases between the germline ends. This CDR3 has 13 amino acids. CDR3 bases: TGTGCCAGCATTCGACAGGCGAGCGAGACCCAGTACTTC. It yields the protein CASIRQASETQYF.